This T cell receptor (beta chain) was obtained from a study of blood T cell repertoires in COVID-19. About the research overall: COVID-19 samples from acute and convalescent phases originated in the United States, Italy and Spain. The analysed material was cDNA or gDNA that came from T cells, B-cell-depleted T cells, or PBMCs.

Per the original methods: Amplification with reference gene primers provided the estimates of nucleated cell counts. The protocol was immunoSEQ multiplex PCR, while the TCRdb copy is restricted to in-frame clones and leaves out a portion. The DNA gave D and trimming, while V, J and clone size come from that table. This table holds 75,000 to 95,000 clones, roughly 89% found once. This clone showed up just a few times. Deletions cut 7 bases from V and 5 bases from J, with 11 bases between. Germline V gene sequence: CDR1 DFQATT, CDR2 SNEGSKA (reference sequence). The length of the CDR3 is 11 residues. The rearrangement links TRBV20-1 to TRBJ1-1; D ambiguous. The sample taken for sequencing was peripheral blood. This clonotype was obtained from a man aged 50-60 years with active COVID-19. DNA of the CDR3: TGCAGTGGAGCGGGCCTGACTGAAGCTTTCTTT. Translating gives CSGAGLTEAFF.